This TCR beta chain was retrieved from a study of cytomegalovirus exposure and HLA in healthy donors. Germline CDR1 LNHDA, CDR2 SQIVND (reference sequence). V was shortened by 3 bases and J by 7 bases, with 19 bases between the two germline ends. The CDR3 runs to 15 residues. This clone has only one observation. This PCR relied on a set of 60 Vbeta primers and 13 Jbeta primers. Sequenced by immunoSEQ multiplex PCR; TCRdb stores in-frame clones only, minus some. This sample has 55,000 to 80,000 clones; 66% occur once, and the top ten carry about 20%. The sequencing input was PBMCs. The chain joins TRBV19 to TRBJ2-7; tentative D call: TRBD1 (6 bases). The receptor was derived from a man aged 35-49 years in good health and CMV-seropositive. DNA for the CDR3: TGTGCCAGTAGTATGCAGGGGCCAGCTTATCAGGAGCAGTACTTC. As protein: CASSMQGPAYQEQYF. The variable domain in full, with the rest retrieved from reference TRBV19 and TRBJ2-7, is DGGITQSPKYLFRKEGQNVTLSCEQNLNHDAMYWYRQDPGQGLRLIYYSQIVNDFQKGDIAEGYSVSREKKESFPLTVTSAQKNPTAFYLCASSMQGPAYQEQYFGPGTRLTVT.